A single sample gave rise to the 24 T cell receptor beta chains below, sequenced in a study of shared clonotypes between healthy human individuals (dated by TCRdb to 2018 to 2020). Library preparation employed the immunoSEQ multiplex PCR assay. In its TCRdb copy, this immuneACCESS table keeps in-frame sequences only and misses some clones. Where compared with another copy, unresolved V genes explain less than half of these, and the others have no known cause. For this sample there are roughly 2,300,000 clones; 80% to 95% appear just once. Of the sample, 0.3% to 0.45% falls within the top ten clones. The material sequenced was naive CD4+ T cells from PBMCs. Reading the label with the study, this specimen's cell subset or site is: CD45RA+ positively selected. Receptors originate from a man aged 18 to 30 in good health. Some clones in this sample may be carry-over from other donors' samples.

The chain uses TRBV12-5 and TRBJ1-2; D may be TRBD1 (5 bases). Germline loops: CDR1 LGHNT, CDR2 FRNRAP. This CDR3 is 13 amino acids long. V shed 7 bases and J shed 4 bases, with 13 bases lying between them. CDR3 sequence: CASAERGGYGYTF. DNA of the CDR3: TGTGCTAGTGCCGAAAGGGGCGGCTATGGCTACACCTTC.

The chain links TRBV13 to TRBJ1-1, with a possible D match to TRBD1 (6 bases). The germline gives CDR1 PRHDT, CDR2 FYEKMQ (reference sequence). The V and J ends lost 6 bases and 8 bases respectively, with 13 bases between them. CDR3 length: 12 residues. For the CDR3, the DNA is TGTGCCAGCAGTTCCCGGGGGGCGGAAGCTTTCTTT. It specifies CASSSRGAEAFF.

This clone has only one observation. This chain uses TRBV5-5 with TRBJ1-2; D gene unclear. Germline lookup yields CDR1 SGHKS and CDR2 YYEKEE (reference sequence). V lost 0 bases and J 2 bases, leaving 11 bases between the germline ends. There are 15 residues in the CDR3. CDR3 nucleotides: TGTGCCAGCAGCTTGGGCGGCGGGATAAACTATGGCTACACCTTC. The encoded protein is CASSLGGGINYGYTF.

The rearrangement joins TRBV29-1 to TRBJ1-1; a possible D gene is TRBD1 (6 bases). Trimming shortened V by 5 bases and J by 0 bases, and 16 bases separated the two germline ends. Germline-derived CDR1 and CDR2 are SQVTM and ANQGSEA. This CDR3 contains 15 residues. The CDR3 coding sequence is TGCAGCGTTAGCGGGGGCTGGGGGATGAACACTGAAGCTTTCTTT. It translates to CSVSGGWGMNTEAFF.

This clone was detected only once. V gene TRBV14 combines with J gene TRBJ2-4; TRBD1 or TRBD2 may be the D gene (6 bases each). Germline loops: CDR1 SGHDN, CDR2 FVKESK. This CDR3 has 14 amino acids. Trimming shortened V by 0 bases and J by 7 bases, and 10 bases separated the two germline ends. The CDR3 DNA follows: TGTGCCAGCAGCCAAGATTTAGGGGGGAACATTCAGTACTTC. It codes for CASSQDLGGNIQYF.

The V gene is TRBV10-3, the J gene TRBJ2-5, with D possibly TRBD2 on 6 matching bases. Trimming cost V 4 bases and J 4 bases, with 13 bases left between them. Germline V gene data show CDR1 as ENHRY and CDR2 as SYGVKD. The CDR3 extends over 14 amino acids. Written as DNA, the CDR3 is TGTGCCATCAGTGCCAACGGGGAGGCAGAGACCCAGTACTTC. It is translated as CAISANGEAETQYF.

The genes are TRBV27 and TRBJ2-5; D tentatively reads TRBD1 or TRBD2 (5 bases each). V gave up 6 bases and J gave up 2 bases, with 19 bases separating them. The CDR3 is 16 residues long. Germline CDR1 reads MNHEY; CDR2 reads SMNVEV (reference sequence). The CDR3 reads CASSPRGEGLQETQYF. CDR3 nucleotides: TGTGCCAGCAGCCCTAGGGGAGAGGGGCTTCAAGAGACCCAGTACTTC.

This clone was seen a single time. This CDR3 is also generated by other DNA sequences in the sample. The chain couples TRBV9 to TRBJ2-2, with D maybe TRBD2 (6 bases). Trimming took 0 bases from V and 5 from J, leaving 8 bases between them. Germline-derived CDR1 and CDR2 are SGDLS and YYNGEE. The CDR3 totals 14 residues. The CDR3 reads CASSVVGGTGELFF. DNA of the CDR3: TGTGCCAGCAGCGTAGTTGGGGGGACCGGGGAGCTGTTTTTT.

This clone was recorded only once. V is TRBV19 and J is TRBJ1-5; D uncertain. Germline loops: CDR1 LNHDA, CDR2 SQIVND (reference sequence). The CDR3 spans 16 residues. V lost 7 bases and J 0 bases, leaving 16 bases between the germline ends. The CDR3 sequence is CASTTYWTYSNQPQHF. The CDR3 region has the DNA TGTGCCAGTACCACCTATTGGACTTATAGCAATCAGCCCCAGCATTTT.

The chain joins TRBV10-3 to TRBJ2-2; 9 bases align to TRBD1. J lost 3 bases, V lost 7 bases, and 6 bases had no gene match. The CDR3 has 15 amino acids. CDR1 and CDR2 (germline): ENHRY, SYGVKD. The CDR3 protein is CAINGQGTDTGELFF. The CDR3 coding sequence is TGTGCCATCAATGGACAGGGGACCGACACCGGGGAGCTGTTTTTT.

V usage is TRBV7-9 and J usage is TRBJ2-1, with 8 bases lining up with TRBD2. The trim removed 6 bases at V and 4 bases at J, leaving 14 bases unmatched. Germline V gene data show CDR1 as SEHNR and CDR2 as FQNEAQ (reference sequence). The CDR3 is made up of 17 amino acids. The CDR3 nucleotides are TGTGCCAGCAGTAGGATCCTATCGGGAGGGCCGTACAATGAGCAGTTCTTC. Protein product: CASSRILSGGPYNEQFF.

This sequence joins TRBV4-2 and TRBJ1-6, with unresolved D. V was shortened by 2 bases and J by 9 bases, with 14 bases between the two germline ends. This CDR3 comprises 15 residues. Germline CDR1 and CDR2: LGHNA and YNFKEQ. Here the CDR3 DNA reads TGTGCCAGCAGCCAAATCGGGCCCGGAGGTTCACCCCTCCACTTT. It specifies CASSQIGPGGSPLHF.

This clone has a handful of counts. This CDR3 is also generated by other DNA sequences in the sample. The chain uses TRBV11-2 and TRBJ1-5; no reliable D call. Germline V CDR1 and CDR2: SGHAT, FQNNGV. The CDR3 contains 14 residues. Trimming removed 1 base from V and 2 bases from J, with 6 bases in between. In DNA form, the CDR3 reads TGTGCCAGCAGCTTAGCTGGGGGCAATCAGCCCCAGCATTTT. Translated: CASSLAGGNQPQHF.

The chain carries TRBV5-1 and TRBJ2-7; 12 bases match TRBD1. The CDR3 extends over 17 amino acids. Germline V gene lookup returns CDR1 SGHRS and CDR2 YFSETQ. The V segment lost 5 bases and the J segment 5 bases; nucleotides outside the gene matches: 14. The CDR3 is CASRGVSGQGAQDEQYF. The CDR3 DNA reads TGCGCCAGCAGGGGGGTTTCGGGACAGGGGGCGCAAGACGAGCAGTACTTC.

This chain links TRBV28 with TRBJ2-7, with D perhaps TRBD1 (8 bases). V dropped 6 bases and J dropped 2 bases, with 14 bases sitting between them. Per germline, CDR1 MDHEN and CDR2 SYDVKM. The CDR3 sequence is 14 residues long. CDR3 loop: CASRSGTGTYEQYF. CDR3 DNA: TGTGCCAGCAGGAGCGGGACAGGCACCTACGAGCAGTACTTC.

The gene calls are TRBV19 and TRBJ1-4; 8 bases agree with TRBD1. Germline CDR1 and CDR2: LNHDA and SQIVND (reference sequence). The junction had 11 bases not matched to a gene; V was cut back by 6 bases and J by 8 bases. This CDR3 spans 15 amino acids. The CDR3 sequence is CASSRTGGGGEKLFF. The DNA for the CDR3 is TGTGCCAGTAGCCGAACAGGGGGTGGAGGAGAAAAACTGTTTTTT.

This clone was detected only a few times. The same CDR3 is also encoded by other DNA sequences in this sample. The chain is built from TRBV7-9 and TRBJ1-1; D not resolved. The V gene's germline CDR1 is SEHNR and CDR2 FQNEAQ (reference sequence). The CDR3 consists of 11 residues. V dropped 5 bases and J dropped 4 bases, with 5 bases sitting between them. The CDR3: CASSPRTEAFF. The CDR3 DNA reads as TGTGCCAGCAGCCCCCGCACTGAAGCTTTCTTT.

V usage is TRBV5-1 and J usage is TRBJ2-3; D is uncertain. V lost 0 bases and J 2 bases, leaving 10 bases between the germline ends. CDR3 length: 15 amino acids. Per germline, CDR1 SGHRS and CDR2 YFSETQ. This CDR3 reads CASSLVGSPTDTQYF. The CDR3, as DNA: TGCGCCAGCAGCTTGGTGGGCAGCCCCACAGATACGCAGTATTTT.

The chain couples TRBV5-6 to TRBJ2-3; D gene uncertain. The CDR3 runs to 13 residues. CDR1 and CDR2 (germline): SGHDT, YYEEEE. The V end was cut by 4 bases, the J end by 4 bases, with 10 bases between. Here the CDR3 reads CASSHPTSDTQYF. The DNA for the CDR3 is TGTGCCAGCAGCCACCCGACCTCAGATACGCAGTATTTT.

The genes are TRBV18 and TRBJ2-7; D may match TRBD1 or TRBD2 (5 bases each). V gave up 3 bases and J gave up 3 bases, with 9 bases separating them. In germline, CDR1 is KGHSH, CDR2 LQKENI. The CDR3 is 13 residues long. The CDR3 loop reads CASSPRDGYEQYF. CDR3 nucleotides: TGTGCCAGCTCACCCCGGGACGGCTACGAGCAGTACTTC.

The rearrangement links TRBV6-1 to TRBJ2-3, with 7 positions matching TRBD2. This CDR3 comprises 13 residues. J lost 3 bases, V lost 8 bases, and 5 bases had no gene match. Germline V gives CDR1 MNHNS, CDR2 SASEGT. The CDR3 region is CASFASGTDTQYF. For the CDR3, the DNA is TGTGCCAGCTTTGCTAGCGGTACAGATACGCAGTATTTT.

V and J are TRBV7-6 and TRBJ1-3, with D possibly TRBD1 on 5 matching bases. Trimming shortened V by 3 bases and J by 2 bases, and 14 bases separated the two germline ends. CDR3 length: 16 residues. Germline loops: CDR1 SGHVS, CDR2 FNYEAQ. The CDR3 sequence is CASSFGAGGTGNTIYF. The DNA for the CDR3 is TGTGCCAGCAGCTTTGGGGCTGGGGGTACTGGAAACACCATATATTTT. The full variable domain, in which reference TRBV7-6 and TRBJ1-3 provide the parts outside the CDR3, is GAGVSQSPRYKVTKRGQDVALRCDPISGHVSLYWYRQALGQGPEFLTYFNYEAQQDKSGLPNDRFSAERPEGSISTLTIQRTEQRDSAMYRCASSFGAGGTGNTIYFGEGSWLTVV.

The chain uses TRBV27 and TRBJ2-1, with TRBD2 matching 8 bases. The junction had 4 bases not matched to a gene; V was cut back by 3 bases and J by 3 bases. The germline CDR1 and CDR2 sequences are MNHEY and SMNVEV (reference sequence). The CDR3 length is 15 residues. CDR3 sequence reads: CASSLMGLVYNEQFF. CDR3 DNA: TGTGCCAGCAGTTTGATGGGACTAGTCTACAATGAGCAGTTCTTC.

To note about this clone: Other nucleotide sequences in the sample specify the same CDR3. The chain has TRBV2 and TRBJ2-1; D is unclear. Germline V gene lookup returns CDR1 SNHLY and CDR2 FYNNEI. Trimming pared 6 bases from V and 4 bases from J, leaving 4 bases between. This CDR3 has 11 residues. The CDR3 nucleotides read TGTGCCAGCAGGCAATACAATGAGCAGTTCTTC. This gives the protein CASRQYNEQFF. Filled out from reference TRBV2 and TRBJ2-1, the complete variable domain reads EPEVTQTPSHQVTQMGQEVILRCVPISNHLYFYWYRQILGQKVEFLVSFYNNEISEKSEIFDDQFSVERPDGSNFTLKIRSTKLEDSAMYFCASRQYNEQFFGPGTRLTVL.